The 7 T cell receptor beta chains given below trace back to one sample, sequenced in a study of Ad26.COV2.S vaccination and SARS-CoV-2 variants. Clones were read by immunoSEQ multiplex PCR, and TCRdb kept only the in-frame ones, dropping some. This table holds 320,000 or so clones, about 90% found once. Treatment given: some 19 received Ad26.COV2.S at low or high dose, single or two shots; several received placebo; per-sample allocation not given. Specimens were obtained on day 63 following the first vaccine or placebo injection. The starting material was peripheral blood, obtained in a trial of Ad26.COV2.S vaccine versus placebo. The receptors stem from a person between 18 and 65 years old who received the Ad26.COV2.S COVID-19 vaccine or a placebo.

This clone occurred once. The CDR3 protein is CARSLSLGGRNTGELFF. The CDR3 DNA reads as TGTGCCAGAAGCTTGAGTCTTGGGGGGAGGAACACCGGGGAGCTGTTTTTT. This sequence joins TRBV5-3 and TRBJ2-2; a possible D gene is TRBD2 (6 bases). TRBV5-3 qualifies as an ORF whose function is uncertain. The germline V and J ends were trimmed by 1 base and 1 base, with 14 bases remaining between them. The CDR3 extends over 17 amino acids.

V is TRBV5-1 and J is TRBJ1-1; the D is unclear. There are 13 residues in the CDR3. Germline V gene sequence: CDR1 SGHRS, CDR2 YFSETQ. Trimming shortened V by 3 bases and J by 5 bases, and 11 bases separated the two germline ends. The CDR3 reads CASSSSWATEAFF. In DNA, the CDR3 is TGCGCCAGCAGCTCCTCATGGGCGACTGAAGCTTTCTTT.

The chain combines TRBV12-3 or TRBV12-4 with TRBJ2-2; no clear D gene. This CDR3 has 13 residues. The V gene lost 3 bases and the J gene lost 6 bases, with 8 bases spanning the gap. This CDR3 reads CASSFWVAGELFF. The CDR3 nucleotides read TGTGCCAGCAGTTTTTGGGTGGCCGGGGAGCTGTTTTTT.

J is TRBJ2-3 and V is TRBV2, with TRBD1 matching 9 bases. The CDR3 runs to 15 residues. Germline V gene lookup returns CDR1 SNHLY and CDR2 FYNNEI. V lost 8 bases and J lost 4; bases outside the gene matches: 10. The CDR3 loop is CASSRTGDFADTQYF. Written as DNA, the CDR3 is TGTGCCAGCTCCCGGACAGGGGATTTTGCAGATACGCAGTATTTT.

The CDR3 nucleotides read TGTGCCAGCAGCTTAACAACAGAGGGAAACACCATATATTTT. As protein: CASSLTTEGNTIYF. This sequence joins TRBV7-9 and TRBJ1-3, with unresolved D. Germline-derived CDR1 and CDR2 are SEHNR and FQNEAQ (reference sequence). This CDR3 has 14 amino acids. Trimming removed 2 bases at V and 4 bases at J, with 9 bases between.

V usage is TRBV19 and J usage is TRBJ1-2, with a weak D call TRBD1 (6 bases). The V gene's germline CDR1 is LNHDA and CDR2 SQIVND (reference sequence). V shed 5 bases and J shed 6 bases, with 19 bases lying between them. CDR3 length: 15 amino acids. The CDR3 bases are TGTGCCAGTAGTCGAAGGGAAGGGGGGTATGATGGCTACACCTTC. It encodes CASSRREGGYDGYTF.

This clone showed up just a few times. In DNA form, the CDR3 reads TGTGCCAGCAGGACAGGGGGAAGCTCCTACGAGCAGTACGTC. Residues: CASRTGGSSYEQYV. This chain links TRBV6-5 with TRBJ2-7; TRBD1 aligns across 9 bases. J gave up 0 bases and V 6 bases, and 3 bases lay outside the gene matches. Germline assignment: CDR1 MNHEY and CDR2 SVGAGI. There are 14 residues in the CDR3.